Shown below are 5 T cell receptor beta chains from a single sample sequenced in a study of blood T cell repertoires in COVID-19. The data were produced by immunoSEQ multiplex PCR, yet TCRdb's version contains in-frame clones alone and is incomplete. The sample lists more than 80,000 clones, more than 75% seen once, with less than 20% in the top ten. Sequencing was done on a sample of peripheral blood. Source of these receptors: a woman older than 75 with active or convalescent COVID-19.

V gene TRBV30 combines with J gene TRBJ1-2, with a weak D call TRBD1 (5 bases). The V end lost 1 base, the J end lost 4 bases, and 10 bases lay between the germline ends. CDR1 is GTSNPN and CDR2 is SVGIG in the germline V gene (reference sequence). The CDR3 covers 13 residues. The CDR3 here is CAWSARGGYGYTF. CDR3 nucleotides: TGTGCCTGGAGTGCGCGGGGCGGCTATGGCTACACCTTC.

This chain uses TRBV12-3 or TRBV12-4 with TRBJ2-1; D is unclear. The ends were cut back, 2 bases at V and 5 bases at J, with 7 bases in the middle. The CDR3 contains 13 residues. The CDR3 coding sequence is TGTGCCAGCAGTTTAAGCAGGAACAATGAGCAGTTCTTC. It codes for CASSLSRNNEQFF.

This chain joins TRBV27 and TRBJ1-6, with a weak D call TRBD1 (5 bases). The CDR3 sequence is 12 residues long. Trimming pared 3 bases from V and 14 bases from J, leaving 11 bases between. In germline, CDR1 is MNHEY, CDR2 SMNVEV (reference sequence). The CDR3 DNA is TGTGCCAGCAGTTTTTCATGGGGGGCCCTCCACTTT. Translated, it gives CASSFSWGALHF.

This clone was recorded once. The chain joins TRBV5-1 to TRBJ1-2, with TRBD1 matching over 8 bases. Germline assignment: CDR1 SGHRS and CDR2 YFSETQ. This CDR3 region has 14 residues. With 2 bases clipped from V and 6 bases from J, the junction kept 6 bases outside the gene matches. CDR3 region: CASSLVTGADGYTF. As DNA, the CDR3 is TGCGCCAGCAGCTTAGTGACAGGGGCTGATGGCTACACCTTC.

V usage is TRBV29-1 and J usage is TRBJ1-1; weak D call: TRBD1 (5 bases). The V gene's germline CDR1 is SQVTM and CDR2 ANQGSEA. V was trimmed by 1 base and J by 1 base, leaving 19 bases between them. The CDR3 extends over 17 amino acids. The CDR3 nucleotides read TGCAGCGTTGAAGTTACGGGTGTCATGGGGCCGAACACTGAAGCTTTCTTT. Translated, it gives CSVEVTGVMGPNTEAFF.